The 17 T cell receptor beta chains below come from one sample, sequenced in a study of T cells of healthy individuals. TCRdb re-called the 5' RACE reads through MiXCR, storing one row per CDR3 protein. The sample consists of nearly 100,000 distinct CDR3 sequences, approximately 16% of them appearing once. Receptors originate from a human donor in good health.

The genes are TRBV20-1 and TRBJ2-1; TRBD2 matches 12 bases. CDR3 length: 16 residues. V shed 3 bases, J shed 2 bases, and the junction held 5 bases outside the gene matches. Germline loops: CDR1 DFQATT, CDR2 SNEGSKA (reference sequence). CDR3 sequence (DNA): TGCAGTGCTAGTCCCAGACTAGCGGGAGCCTACAATGAGCAGTTCTTC. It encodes CSASPRLAGAYNEQFF.

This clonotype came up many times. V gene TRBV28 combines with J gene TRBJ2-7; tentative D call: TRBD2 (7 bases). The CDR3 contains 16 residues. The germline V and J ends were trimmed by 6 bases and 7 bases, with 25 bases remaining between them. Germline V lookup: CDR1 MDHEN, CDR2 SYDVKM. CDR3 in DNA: TGTGCCAGCAGCCTAAAGATCCGGGGGGCCTGGGTTGAGCAGTACTTC. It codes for CASSLKIRGAWVEQYF.

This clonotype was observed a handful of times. The CDR3 reads CASSRLGQANTEAFF. CDR3 DNA sequence: TGTGCCAGCAGCAGACTAGGACAGGCTAACACTGAAGCTTTCTTT. V and J are TRBV2 and TRBJ1-1; 7 bases are shared with TRBD1. Germline V CDR1 and CDR2: SNHLY, FYNNEI. CDR3 length equals 15 residues. Losses at the gene ends were 6 bases for V and 2 bases for J; bases not matched to a gene: 9.

The CDR3 DNA sequence: TGTGCCAGCAGCTTTGACCCCTACGAGCAGTACTTC. Translated: CASSFDPYEQYF. The genes are TRBV7-9 and TRBJ2-7; D remains unclear. The V end was cut by 3 bases, the J end by 2 bases, with 5 bases between. This CDR3 comprises 12 residues. Germline lookup yields CDR1 SEHNR and CDR2 FQNEAQ (reference sequence). Looking up the rest from reference TRBV7-9 and TRBJ2-7 gives the full variable domain: DTGVSQNPRHKITKRGQNVTFRCDPISEHNRLYWYRQTLGQGPEFLTYFQNEAQLEKSRLLSDRFSAERPKGSFSTLEIQRTEQGDSAMYLCASSFDPYEQYFGPGTRLTVT.

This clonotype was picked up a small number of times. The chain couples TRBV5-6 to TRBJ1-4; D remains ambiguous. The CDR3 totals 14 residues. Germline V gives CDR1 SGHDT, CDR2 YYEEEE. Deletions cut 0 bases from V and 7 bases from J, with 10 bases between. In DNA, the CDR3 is TGTGCCAGCAGCTTGGTTCACTGGAGTGAAAAACTGTTTTTT. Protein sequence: CASSLVHWSEKLFF.

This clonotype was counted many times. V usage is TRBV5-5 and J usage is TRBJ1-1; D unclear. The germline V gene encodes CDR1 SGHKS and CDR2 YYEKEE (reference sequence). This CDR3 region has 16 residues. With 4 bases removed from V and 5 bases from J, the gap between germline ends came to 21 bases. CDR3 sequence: CASSPSGVLFRTEAFF. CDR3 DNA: TGTGCCAGCAGCCCGTCTGGGGTCTTGTTTAGGACTGAAGCTTTCTTT.

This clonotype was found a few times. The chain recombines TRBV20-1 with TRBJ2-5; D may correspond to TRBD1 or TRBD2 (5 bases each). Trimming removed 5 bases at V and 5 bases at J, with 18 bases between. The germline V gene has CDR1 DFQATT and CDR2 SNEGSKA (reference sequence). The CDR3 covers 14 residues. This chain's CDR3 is CSAFPAGRGETQYF. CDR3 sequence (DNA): TGCAGTGCTTTTCCGGCAGGGAGAGGGGAGACCCAGTACTTC.

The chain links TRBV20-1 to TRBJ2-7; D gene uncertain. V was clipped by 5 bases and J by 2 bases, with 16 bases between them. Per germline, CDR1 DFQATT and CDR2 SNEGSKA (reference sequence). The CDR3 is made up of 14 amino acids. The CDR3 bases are TGCAGTGCTTCCCTTGGCACCAATCCCTACGAGCAGTACTTC. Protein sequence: CSASLGTNPYEQYF.

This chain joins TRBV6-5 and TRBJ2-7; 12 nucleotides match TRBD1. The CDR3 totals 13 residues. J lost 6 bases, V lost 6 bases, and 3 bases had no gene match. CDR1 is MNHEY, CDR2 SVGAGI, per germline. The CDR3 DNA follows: TGTGCCAGCAGCCGGGACAGGGGGCCCGAGCAGTACTTC. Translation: CASSRDRGPEQYF.

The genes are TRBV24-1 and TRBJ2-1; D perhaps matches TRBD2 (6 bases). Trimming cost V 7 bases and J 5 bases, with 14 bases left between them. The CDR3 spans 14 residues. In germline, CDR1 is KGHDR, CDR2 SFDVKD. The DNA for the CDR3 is TGTGCCACCAGCCAACCGGGACTTGACAATGAGCAGTTCTTC. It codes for CATSQPGLDNEQFF.

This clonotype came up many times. CDR3 region: CASTTAGQGLYEQYF. The DNA of the CDR3 is TGTGCCAGCACCACAGCCGGACAGGGACTTTACGAGCAGTACTTC. V is TRBV28 and J is TRBJ2-7; 8 bases align to TRBD1. V shed 7 bases and J 4 bases; nucleotides not matched to a gene: 12. The CDR3 contains 15 residues. In germline, CDR1 is MDHEN, CDR2 SYDVKM.

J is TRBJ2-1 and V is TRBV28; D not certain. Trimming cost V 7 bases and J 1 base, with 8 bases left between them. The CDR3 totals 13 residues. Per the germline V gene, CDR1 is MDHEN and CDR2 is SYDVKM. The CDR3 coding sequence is TGTGCCAGCATGAAGGATTCCTACAATGAGCAGTTCTTC. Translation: CASMKDSYNEQFF. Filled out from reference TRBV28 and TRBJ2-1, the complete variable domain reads DVKVTQSSRYLVKRTGEKVFLECVQDMDHENMFWYRQDPGLGLRLIYFSYDVKMKEKGDIPEGYSVSREKKERFSLILESASTNQTSMYLCASMKDSYNEQFFGPGTRLTVL.

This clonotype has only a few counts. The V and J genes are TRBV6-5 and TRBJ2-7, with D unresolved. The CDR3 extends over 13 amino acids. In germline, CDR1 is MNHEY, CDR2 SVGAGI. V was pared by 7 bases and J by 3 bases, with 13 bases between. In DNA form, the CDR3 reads TGTGCCAGCAATCGAGGTAACAGCTACGAGCAGTACTTC. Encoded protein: CASNRGNSYEQYF.

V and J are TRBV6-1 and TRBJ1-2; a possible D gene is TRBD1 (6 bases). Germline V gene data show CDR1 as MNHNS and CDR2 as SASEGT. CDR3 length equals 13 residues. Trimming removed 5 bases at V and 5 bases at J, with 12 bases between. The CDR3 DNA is TGTGCCAGCAGTATACAGGGTCCGTATGGCTACACCTTC. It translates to CASSIQGPYGYTF.

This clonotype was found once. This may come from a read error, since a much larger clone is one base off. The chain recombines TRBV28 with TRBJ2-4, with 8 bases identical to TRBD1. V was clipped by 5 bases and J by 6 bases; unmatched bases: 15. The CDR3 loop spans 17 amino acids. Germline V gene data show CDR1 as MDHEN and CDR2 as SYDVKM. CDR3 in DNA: TGTGCCAGCAGTCTACCCTGGACAGGGTCTCTTGGAAACATTCAGTACTTC. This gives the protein CASSLPWTGSLGNIQYF.

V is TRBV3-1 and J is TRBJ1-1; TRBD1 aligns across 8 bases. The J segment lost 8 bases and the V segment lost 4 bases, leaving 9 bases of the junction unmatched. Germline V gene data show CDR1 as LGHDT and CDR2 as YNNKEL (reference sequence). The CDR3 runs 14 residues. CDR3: CASSPQPRGQEAFF. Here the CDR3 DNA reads TGTGCCAGCAGCCCCCAACCCAGGGGGCAAGAAGCTTTCTTT.

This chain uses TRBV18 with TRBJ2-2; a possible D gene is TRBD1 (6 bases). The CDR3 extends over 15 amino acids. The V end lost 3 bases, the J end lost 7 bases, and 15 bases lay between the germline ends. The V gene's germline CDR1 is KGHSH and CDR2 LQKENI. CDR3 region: CASSPARTDLGELFF. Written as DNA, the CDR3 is TGTGCCAGCTCACCGGCACGGACAGATCTCGGGGAGCTGTTTTTT.